Each of the 4 T cell receptor beta chains below was sequenced from the same sample in a study of beta chain features in type 1 diabetes. Isolated RNA was reverse transcribed in full, so expressed TCRB transcripts were sequenced. Sequencing used immunoSEQ multiplex PCR; TCRdb keeps in-frame clones, though not all of them. The repertoire holds approximately 470,000 clones, with roughly 31% as singletons. Sequencing was done on a sample of naive CD4+ T cells from blood. All receptors derive from a man younger than 30 in good health.

This chain joins TRBV14 and TRBJ1-1; D uncertain. Germline assignment: CDR1 SGHDN and CDR2 FVKESK. V gave up 1 base and J gave up 0 bases, with 3 bases separating them. This CDR3 is built from 13 residues. The CDR3 loop reads CASSQGVNTEAFF. The CDR3 DNA sequence: TGTGCCAGCAGCCAAGGGGTGAACACTGAAGCTTTCTTT.

V gene TRBV30 combines with J gene TRBJ2-7; 8 bases are shared with TRBD1. The germline V gene has CDR1 GTSNPN and CDR2 SVGIG (reference sequence). V lost 2 bases to trimming and J lost 4 bases; unmatched junction nucleotides: 4. CDR3 length: 13 amino acids. CDR3 residues: CAWSPGGRYEQYF. The CDR3 nucleotides are TGTGCCTGGAGTCCAGGGGGCAGGTACGAGCAGTACTTC.

V gene TRBV30 combines with J gene TRBJ1-4; D is ambiguous. Germline V CDR1 and CDR2: GTSNPN, SVGIG (reference sequence). V was cut by 2 bases and J by 0 bases, with 7 bases left in between. CDR3 length equals 14 residues. The CDR3 sequence is CAWSNGPTNEKLFF. DNA for the CDR3: TGTGCCTGGAGTAACGGACCAACTAATGAAAAACTGTTTTTT.

The gene calls are TRBV7-2 and TRBJ1-2; 7 nucleotides line up with TRBD1. The germline gives CDR1 SGHTA, CDR2 FQGNSA. The length of the CDR3 is 15 residues. J lost 3 bases, V lost 4 bases, and 8 bases had no gene match. The CDR3 loop is CASSWRTGSDYGYTF. In DNA form, the CDR3 reads TGTGCCAGCAGCTGGAGGACAGGTAGCGACTATGGCTACACCTTC.